This TCR beta chain was identified in a study of T cells in Graves' hyperthyroidism and ophthalmopathy. The germline gives CDR1 KGHSH, CDR2 LQKENI. This CDR3 has 16 amino acids. V lost 2 bases, J lost 3 bases, and 14 bases lay in between. From RNA transcripts, TCR beta CDR3 regions were amplified. HTBI primers drove first-round RT-PCR of the TCR CDR3. MiXCR, run by TCRdb on the multiplex PCR reads, gives a single entry per CDR3 protein. The table has 600,000 to 850,000 distinct CDR3 sequences, 15% to 20% seen once. The chain couples TRBV18 to TRBJ2-1, with D possibly TRBD2 on 5 matching bases. The sequenced sample was blood. This TCR derives from a woman aged 45-59 years with Graves' hyperthyroidism that later progressed to Graves' ophthalmopathy. CDR3 DNA: TGTGCCAGCTCACCAATCCGGGGTTCAGTCTACAATGAGCAGTTCTTC. Translation: CASSPIRGSVYNEQFF. Together with reference TRBV18 and TRBJ2-1, the CDR3 gives the full variable domain: NAGVMQNPRHLVRRRGQEARLRCSPMKGHSHVYWYRQLPEEGLKFMVYLQKENIIDESGMPKERFSAEFPKEGPSILRIQQVVRGDSAAYFCASSPIRGSVYNEQFFGPGTRLTVL.